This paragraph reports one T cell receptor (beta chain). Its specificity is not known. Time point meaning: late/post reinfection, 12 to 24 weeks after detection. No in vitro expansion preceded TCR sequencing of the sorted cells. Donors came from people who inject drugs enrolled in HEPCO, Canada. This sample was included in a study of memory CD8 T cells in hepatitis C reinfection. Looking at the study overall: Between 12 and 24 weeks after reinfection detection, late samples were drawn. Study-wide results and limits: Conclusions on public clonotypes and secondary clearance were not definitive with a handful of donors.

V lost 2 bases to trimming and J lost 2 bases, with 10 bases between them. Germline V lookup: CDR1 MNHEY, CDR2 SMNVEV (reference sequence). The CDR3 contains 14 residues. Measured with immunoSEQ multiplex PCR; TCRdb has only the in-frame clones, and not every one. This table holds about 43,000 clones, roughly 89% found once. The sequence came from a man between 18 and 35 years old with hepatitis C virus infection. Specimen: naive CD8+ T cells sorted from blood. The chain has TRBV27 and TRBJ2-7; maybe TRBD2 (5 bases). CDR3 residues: CASSLSGPPYEQYF. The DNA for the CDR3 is TGTGCCAGCAGTTTAAGCGGACCCCCCTACGAGCAGTACTTC.